Sequencing of this T cell receptor (beta chain) was carried out in a study of tumor-infiltrating lymphocytes in primary liver carcinoma. Study at large: Resection treated the patients' primary liver carcinoma. Samples returned roughly 3.65 to 8 million productive TCRbeta reads, a yield that was similar across tissue types.

With roughly 0.5 ug total RNA as template and a constant-region primer, TCR beta cDNA was made. Libraries for TCR beta were built through three nested multiplex PCR rounds, which together made up a slightly modified ARM-PCR procedure. With TRBV1-TRBV30 forward primers and a C-beta reverse primer, the first two PCR rounds were run for approximately 10 cycles each. TCRdb itself ran the multiplex PCR reads through MiXCR, one entry per CDR3 protein. The table includes about 330,000 distinct CDR3 sequences, less than 65% detected once. Unsorted whole blood served as the source of blood RNA, and germline DNA was extracted as well. Presurgery, about 4 milliliters of peripheral blood were collected. The CDR3 consists of 15 residues. Trimming pared 8 bases from V and 2 bases from J, leaving 19 bases between. Germline V CDR1 and CDR2: MNHNS, SASEGT. About this clonotype itself: Since a much larger clone is just one base distant, this may be a read error.

V is TRBV6-1 and J is TRBJ2-7, with D perhaps matching TRBD1 (6 bases). The specimen sequenced was peripheral blood. The clonotype originates from a middle-aged man with primary liver carcinoma and hepatitis B virus infection. The CDR3 loop is CASGLHGTFAYEQYF. In nucleotides, the CDR3 is TGTGCCAGCGGTCTACATGGGACATTTGCCTACGAGCAGTACTTC.